The 25 T cell receptor beta chains reported below all come from one sample, sequenced in a study of blood T cells in healthy people across ages. It was with a sample-barcoded 5' primer and a J-beta primer mix that a second PCR of roughly 6 to 11 cycles was run. MiXCR, applied by TCRdb to the 5' RACE reads, yields one record per CDR3 protein. The sample lists over 500,000 distinct CDR3 sequences, about 29% seen once, with approximately 4% in the top ten. This sample also appeared in a second study, on T cells of mothers and their children.

Sequenced input: blood. The receptors originated from a boy aged 2 to 10 in good health.

The table lists this clonotype with a few counts. The chain carries TRBV6-6 and TRBJ1-1; 8 positions agree with TRBD1. The length of the CDR3 is 14 residues. CDR1 is MNHNY and CDR2 is SVGAGI in the germline V gene (reference sequence). V lost 6 bases to trimming and J lost 4 bases; unmatched junction nucleotides: 7. CDR3 in DNA: TGTGCCAGCAGAACCCAGGGGGCTGGCACTGAAGCTTTCTTT. Encoded protein: CASRTQGAGTEAFF.

This clonotype has just a few counts. In DNA, the CDR3 is TGCGCCAGCCGGGCGGACGGGACGAGGACCGGGGAGCTGTTTTTT. Its translation: CASRADGTRTGELFF. The chain combines TRBV5-1 with TRBJ2-2; the D call may be TRBD1 or TRBD2 (5 bases each). CDR1 is SGHRS, CDR2 YFSETQ, per germline. V lost 7 bases and J 5 bases, leaving 18 bases between the germline ends. This CDR3 has 15 amino acids.

The V and J genes are TRBV20-1 and TRBJ2-7; a weak D match, TRBD2 (5 bases). The V and J ends lost 5 bases and 3 bases respectively, with 11 bases between them. Germline values: CDR1 DFQATT, CDR2 SNEGSKA (reference sequence). This CDR3 has 12 residues. The CDR3 protein is CSAGRDVYEQYF. CDR3 bases: TGCAGTGCTGGCCGGGATGTCTACGAGCAGTACTTC.

The chain couples TRBV12-3 or TRBV12-4 to TRBJ2-5, with D possibly matching TRBD1 (6 bases). The assigned J gene may be wrong: the sequence end matches TRBJ2-1 better. The CDR3 sequence is 14 residues long. The CDR3 sequence: CASSFTGQHNEQFF. CDR3 coding DNA: TGTGCCAGCAGTTTTACAGGGCAGCACAATGAGCAGTTCTTC.

This clonotype was seen a few times. J is TRBJ2-5 and V is TRBV14; D possibly corresponds to TRBD2 (5 bases). TRBJ2-7 matches the DNA end more closely, so the J call is doubtful. The germline V gene has CDR1 SGHDN and CDR2 FVKESK. This CDR3 has 17 amino acids. This CDR3 is CASSPIAGGRAIGEQYF. The CDR3 DNA reads as TGTGCCAGCAGCCCAATAGCCGGCGGGCGGGCAATAGGCGAGCAGTACTTC.

Remarks on this clonotype: One end of the junction does not line up with germline, which may come from a read error. The rearrangement joins TRBV7-7 to TRBJ2-5, with D perhaps TRBD1 (6 bases). Germline assignment: CDR1 SSHAT and CDR2 FNYEAQ (reference sequence). The CDR3 runs to 13 residues. CDR3 nucleotide sequence: TGTGCTAGCAGTCTGCACAGGGCAGAGACCCAGTACTTC. Protein: CASSLHRAETQYF.

V gene TRBV9 combines with J gene TRBJ2-7, with D perhaps TRBD2 (5 bases). The CDR3 sequence is 19 residues long. Germline V gene lookup returns CDR1 SGDLS and CDR2 YYNGEE. V lost 0 bases and J 5 bases, leaving 27 bases between the germline ends. The CDR3 reads CASSVELWVAGPWNHEQYF. The DNA for the CDR3 is TGTGCCAGCAGCGTAGAGCTTTGGGTGGCGGGCCCTTGGAACCACGAGCAGTACTTC.

This clonotype was counted a few times. V and J are TRBV4-2 and TRBJ2-7; D uncertain. Germline CDR1 is LGHNA and CDR2 is YNFKEQ. Trimming pared 0 bases from V and 6 bases from J, leaving 9 bases between. CDR3 length equals 13 residues. This chain's CDR3 is CASSQEGVGEQYF. In DNA, the CDR3 is TGTGCCAGCAGCCAAGAAGGAGTTGGCGAGCAGTACTTC.

This clonotype was detected only a few times. This sequence joins TRBV5-4 and TRBJ2-4; the match to TRBD2 covers 11 bases. The CDR3 is 19 amino acids. V shed 4 bases, J shed 1 base, and the junction held 13 bases outside the gene matches. Germline values: CDR1 SGHNT, CDR2 YYREEE (reference sequence). CDR3 sequence: CASSPSGLAGGPAKNIQYF. CDR3 nucleotide sequence: TGTGCCAGCAGCCCGTCTGGGCTAGCGGGAGGTCCGGCCAAAAACATTCAGTACTTC.

The sample holds a few counts of this clonotype. This chain links TRBV18 with TRBJ2-4, with a possible D match to TRBD2 (5 bases). Looked up from germline, CDR1 is KGHSH and CDR2 is LQKENI. The CDR3 consists of 19 residues. Trimming removed 2 bases at V and 0 bases at J, with 20 bases between. CDR3 residues: CASSPWSVAPASAKNIQYF. The CDR3 nucleotides read TGTGCCAGCTCACCATGGTCAGTAGCGCCAGCCTCAGCCAAAAACATTCAGTACTTC.

V is TRBV18 and J is TRBJ2-5, with D hard to call. Near its end, the DNA agrees better with TRBJ2-7, so the J call may be wrong. Germline CDR1 KGHSH, CDR2 LQKENI. This CDR3 is 12 amino acids long. The CDR3 bases are TGTGCCAGCTCACGCCGTACCTACGAGCAGTACTTC. Translated, it gives CASSRRTYEQYF.

V is TRBV6-5 and J is TRBJ2-7; 8 bases are shared with TRBD2. The length of the CDR3 is 15 residues. V lost 4 bases to trimming and J lost 3 bases; unmatched junction nucleotides: 8. Looked up from germline, CDR1 is MNHEY and CDR2 is SVGAGI. The CDR3 coding sequence is TGTGCCAGCAGTTGCTCGGGGGGGGAAAGCTACGAGCAGTACTTC. This codes for CASSCSGGESYEQYF.

The gene calls are TRBV7-9 and TRBJ1-1, with D hard to call. The CDR3 loop spans 16 amino acids. In germline, CDR1 is SEHNR, CDR2 FQNEAQ (reference sequence). Trimming left V 5 bases short and J 4 bases short, with 20 bases between. The chain's CDR3 is CASSPPTTSWGTEAFF. The CDR3 DNA sequence: TGTGCCAGCAGCCCACCTACGACCTCCTGGGGCACTGAAGCTTTCTTT.

The J gene is TRBJ2-7, the V gene TRBV7-9; the D gene could be TRBD1 or TRBD2 (5 bases each). V lost 5 bases, J lost 6 bases, and 17 bases lay in between. The CDR3 runs to 14 residues. Germline V lookup: CDR1 SEHNR, CDR2 FQNEAQ (reference sequence). The CDR3 region is CASSLLTGTLEQYF. CDR3 nucleotides: TGTGCCAGCAGCCTACTGACGGGGACCCTCGAGCAGTACTTC.

This clonotype showed up just a few times. The chain joins TRBV20-1 to TRBJ2-6; a possible D gene is TRBD2 (5 bases). The CDR3 runs to 16 residues. CDR1 DFQATT and CDR2 SNEGSKA come from the germline V gene (reference sequence). Trimming removed 0 bases from V and 3 bases from J, with 12 bases in between. CDR3 sequence (DNA): TGCAGTGCTAGAGATTTAGAGGGCAGTGGGGCCAACGTCCTGACTTTC. It is translated as CSARDLEGSGANVLTF.

The chain carries TRBV28 and TRBJ1-6; D may be TRBD1 (6 bases). The CDR3 extends over 13 amino acids. CDR1 is MDHEN and CDR2 is SYDVKM in the germline V gene. Trimming stripped 6 bases from V and 15 bases from J, with 18 bases between. The CDR3 is CASSPPTGTILHF. Here the CDR3 DNA reads TGTGCCAGCAGCCCCCCGACCGGGACAATCCTCCACTTT.

The chain links TRBV12-3 or TRBV12-4 to TRBJ2-1; TRBD2 matches 9 bases. Trimming cost V 3 bases and J 2 bases; bases outside gene matches: 5. This CDR3 region has 16 residues. DNA of the CDR3: TGTGCCAGCAGTTTTGGGTCTAGCGGGACCTACAATGAGCAGTTCTTC. This sequence encodes CASSFGSSGTYNEQFF.

The chain links TRBV27 to TRBJ2-5, with D unresolved. Gene TRBJ2-7 matches the end of the DNA better, so the J call may be wrong. This CDR3 comprises 14 residues. Looked up from germline, CDR1 is MNHEY and CDR2 is SMNVEV (reference sequence). Here the CDR3 DNA reads TGTGCCAGCAGTTTATCTCGGGCAGCCCGCGAGCAGTACTTC. This translates into CASSLSRAAREQYF.

DNA of the CDR3: TGTGCCAGCAGCCGCCCGGACAGCGCAGGCTTCAACTATGGCTACACCTTC. Protein sequence: CASSRPDSAGFNYGYTF. V usage is TRBV7-9 and J usage is TRBJ1-2, with a possible D match to TRBD1 (6 bases). In germline, CDR1 is SEHNR, CDR2 FQNEAQ (reference sequence). This CDR3 is 17 amino acids long. The V end lost 5 bases, the J end lost 2 bases, and 21 bases lay between the germline ends.

This clonotype turned up a few times. The V call is TRBV19, the J call TRBJ2-3, with a possible D match to TRBD2 (6 bases). The CDR3 has 14 residues. The V gene's germline CDR1 is LNHDA and CDR2 SQIVND (reference sequence). V shed 4 bases and J shed 5 bases, with 13 bases lying between them. CDR3 in amino acids: CASSTTSGKDTQYF. Here the CDR3 DNA reads TGTGCCAGTAGTACGACTAGTGGGAAAGATACGCAGTATTTT.

This clonotype was detected only once. The chain links TRBV28 to TRBJ2-3, with 8 nucleotides matching TRBD1. The CDR3 is made up of 15 amino acids. V lost 8 bases, J lost 0 bases, and 7 bases stayed unmatched. CDR1 and CDR2 from the germline V gene are MDHEN and SYDVKM. CDR3 in amino acids: CASDPTGDSTDTQYF. CDR3 in DNA: TGTGCCAGCGATCCGACAGGGGATAGCACAGATACGCAGTATTTT.

This clonotype was observed a few times. V usage is TRBV20-1 and J usage is TRBJ2-7; 9 bases map to TRBD2. Per the germline V gene, CDR1 is DFQATT and CDR2 is SNEGSKA (reference sequence). J lost 3 bases, V lost 3 bases, and 12 bases had no gene match. The CDR3 length is 16 residues. CDR3 bases: TGCAGTGCTAGTTTGGGCGGGAGGGCCTCCGGCTACGAGCAGTACTTC. Translation: CSASLGGRASGYEQYF.

In its sample, this clonotype was seen a few times. The CDR3 nucleotides are TGTGCCAGCACGGGCCTAAACTCCGCCCAGTTCTTC. Translation gives CASTGLNSAQFF. This chain connects TRBV6-1 to TRBJ2-1; D unclear. V was clipped by 7 bases and J by 13 bases, with 17 bases between them. Germline CDR1 MNHNS, CDR2 SASEGT. The CDR3 runs to 12 residues.

This clonotype came up a few times. The DNA of the CDR3 is TGTGCCAGCAGTTCTCCGGGTTCCAGACAGGGGGCTTATGGCTACACCTTC. Residues: CASSSPGSRQGAYGYTF. The chain couples TRBV12-3 or TRBV12-4 to TRBJ1-2; 10 bases match TRBD1. The junction had 13 bases not matched to a gene; V was cut back by 4 bases and J by 5 bases. This CDR3 spans 17 amino acids.

V usage is TRBV20-1 and J usage is TRBJ2-5; the D is unclear. This CDR3 region has 12 residues. The V end was cut by 5 bases, the J end by 5 bases, with 12 bases between. Germline assignment: CDR1 DFQATT and CDR2 SNEGSKA (reference sequence). CDR3 coding DNA: TGCAGTGCTCGGGCCAGCATTGAGACCCAGTACTTC. Amino acid sequence: CSARASIETQYF.